The next 10 T cell receptor beta chains were all read from a single sample in a study of cytomegalovirus exposure and HLA in healthy donors. Libraries were prepared by immunoSEQ multiplex PCR; TCRdb keeps only in-frame clonotypes and omits some of them. This sample has over 200,000 clones, with almost 90% found just once. The sequenced sample consisted of PBMCs. These receptors came from a woman under 30 in good health and CMV-seronegative.

V gene TRBV28 combines with J gene TRBJ2-7, with D possibly matching TRBD1 (5 bases). V was cut by 1 base and J by 4 bases, with 8 bases left in between. CDR1 MDHEN and CDR2 SYDVKM come from the germline V gene. The CDR3 is 13 amino acids. The CDR3, as DNA: TGTGCCAGCAGTTTATTCAGGGCGTACGAGCAGTACTTC. It codes for CASSLFRAYEQYF.

This clone was detected a few times. The CDR3 loop is CASSYSASGIYHEQYF. CDR3 coding DNA: TGTGCCAGCAGTTACTCAGCTAGCGGGATTTACCACGAGCAGTACTTC. The chain combines TRBV6-5 with TRBJ2-7; TRBD2 aligns across 9 bases. Germline CDR1 is MNHEY and CDR2 is SVGAGI. V was pared by 0 bases and J by 5 bases, with 8 bases of the junction left unmatched. The CDR3 covers 16 residues.

The CDR3 region is CASSPGAGTGISGANVLTF. CDR3 in DNA: TGCGCCAGCAGCCCGGGGGCAGGGACAGGTATCTCTGGGGCCAACGTCCTGACTTTC. The V gene is TRBV4-1, the J gene TRBJ2-6; 8 nucleotides agree with TRBD1. The V segment lost 4 bases and the J segment 0 bases; nucleotides outside the gene matches: 11. CDR3 size: 19 residues. Looked up from germline, CDR1 is MGHRA and CDR2 is YSYEKL.

As regards this clone: This sample also contains other DNA sequences that code for the same CDR3. This rearrangement joins TRBV30 to TRBJ1-5; D is unclear. CDR1 and CDR2 (germline): GTSNPN, SVGIG (reference sequence). This CDR3 spans 13 amino acids. The ends were cut back, 1 base at V and 0 bases at J, with 4 bases in the middle. CDR3 residues: CAWSAGSNQPQHF. For the CDR3, the DNA is TGTGCCTGGAGTGCAGGTAGCAATCAGCCCCAGCATTTT.

A few counts support this clone. The genes are TRBV30 and TRBJ2-2, with 12 bases that match TRBD2. The ends lost 2 bases at V and 6 bases at J; junction bases unmatched: 4. CDR1 and CDR2 from the germline V gene are GTSNPN and SVGIG (reference sequence). CDR3 length: 15 amino acids. CDR3 nucleotide sequence: TGTGCCTGGAGTTCGGGACTAGCGGGTTCCGGGGAGCTGTTTTTT. This gives the protein CAWSSGLAGSGELFF.

The chain carries TRBV4-1 and TRBJ2-7; 9 bases fit TRBD1. Germline V gene sequence: CDR1 MGHRA, CDR2 YSYEKL. The CDR3 extends over 15 amino acids. Losses at the gene ends were 2 bases for V and 2 bases for J; bases not matched to a gene: 4. CDR3: CASSQTGQGAYEQYF. The CDR3 DNA reads as TGCGCCAGCAGCCAAACGGGACAGGGAGCCTACGAGCAGTACTTC.

This chain connects TRBV7-2 to TRBJ2-1; no clear D gene. V lost 5 bases and J lost 3, with 5 bases in between. This CDR3 has 12 residues. Per germline, CDR1 SGHTA and CDR2 FQGNSA. The CDR3 DNA sequence: TGTGCCAGCAGCCCTAGCTACAATGAGCAGTTCTTC. Translating gives CASSPSYNEQFF.

The chain carries TRBV18 and TRBJ2-7; D is possibly TRBD1 (6 bases). Germline CDR1 is KGHSH and CDR2 is LQKENI. The CDR3 contains 14 residues. V was cut by 0 bases and J by 2 bases, with 8 bases left in between. CDR3 bases: TGTGCCAGCTCACCACCAGGACAGACCTACGAGCAGTACTTC. Translating gives CASSPPGQTYEQYF. Complete variable domain (other parts from reference TRBV18 and TRBJ2-7): NAGVMQNPRHLVRRRGQEARLRCSPMKGHSHVYWYRQLPEEGLKFMVYLQKENIIDESGMPKERFSAEFPKEGPSILRIQQVVRGDSAAYFCASSPPGQTYEQYFGPGTRLTVT.

This chain joins TRBV2 and TRBJ2-5; D is undetermined. The CDR3 sequence is 13 residues long. Germline lookup yields CDR1 SNHLY and CDR2 FYNNEI. Trimming pared 4 bases from V and 1 base from J, leaving 7 bases between. CDR3 DNA sequence: TGTGCCAGCAGTGCACAGTTCCAAGAGACCCAGTACTTC. This translates into CASSAQFQETQYF.

This rearrangement joins TRBV5-1 to TRBJ2-7; tentatively, D is TRBD1 (5 bases). Looked up from germline, CDR1 is SGHRS and CDR2 is YFSETQ. CDR3 length: 15 amino acids. The ends were cut back, 4 bases at V and 2 bases at J, with 16 bases in the middle. The CDR3 region has the DNA TGCGCCAGCAGCGGGGCGTCTGTTCCGACCTACGAGCAGTACTTC. Its protein is CASSGASVPTYEQYF.